The 10 T cell receptor beta chains in this list originate from one sample, sequenced in a study of blood T cell repertoires in COVID-19. Sequenced by immunoSEQ multiplex PCR; TCRdb stores in-frame clones only, minus some. The sample lists fewer than 200,000 clones, roughly nine tenths occurring once. Sequencing was done on a sample of peripheral blood. All receptors come from a man between 60 and 70 years old with acute or convalescent COVID-19.

This rearrangement joins TRBV29-1 to TRBJ1-3; the D gene is possibly TRBD1 (6 bases). The ends were cut back, 4 bases at V and 4 bases at J, with 11 bases in the middle. Germline lookup yields CDR1 SQVTM and CDR2 ANQGSEA. The CDR3 covers 13 residues. Here the CDR3 reads CSVVRGGGNTIYF. The CDR3 nucleotides are TGCAGCGTTGTAAGGGGGGGAGGAAACACCATATATTTT.

This clone was recorded once. The rearrangement joins TRBV6-5 to TRBJ1-2; a possible D gene is TRBD1 (5 bases). The germline V gene encodes CDR1 MNHEY and CDR2 SVGAGI. The CDR3 totals 13 residues. Trimming removed 6 bases at V and 6 bases at J, with 14 bases between. The CDR3 spells CASSLSGGHGYTF. The CDR3 DNA reads as TGTGCCAGCAGCTTATCCGGGGGTCATGGCTACACCTTC.

This rearrangement joins TRBV18 to TRBJ1-5; unclear D gene. Germline values: CDR1 KGHSH, CDR2 LQKENI. The CDR3 contains 17 residues. The germline V and J ends were trimmed by 3 bases and 1 base, with 16 bases remaining between them. The CDR3 nucleotides are TGTGCCAGCTCACCTCCTCTTTTCCCCGGGAGCAATCAGCCCCAGCATTTT. Residues: CASSPPLFPGSNQPQHF.

This chain connects TRBV5-8 to TRBJ1-4, with 8 nucleotides matching TRBD1. The V gene's germline CDR1 is SGHTS and CDR2 YDEGEE. With V trimmed by 0 bases and J by 8 bases, 9 bases remained unmatched. The CDR3 has 16 residues. This chain's CDR3 is CASSLGTHRGNEKLFF. CDR3 nucleotide sequence: TGTGCCAGCAGCTTGGGGACACACAGGGGGAACGAAAAACTGTTTTTT.

The chain couples TRBV19 to TRBJ2-3, with D unclear. CDR1 and CDR2 from the germline V gene are LNHDA and SQIVND (reference sequence). The CDR3 consists of 11 residues. V was shortened by 5 bases and J by 7 bases, with 7 bases between the two germline ends. CDR3 in DNA: TGTGCCAGTAGTCCTGGCTATACGCAGTATTTT. Protein sequence: CASSPGYTQYF.

CDR3 nucleotides: TGCGCCAGCAGCCCGGACAGCGCTAACTATGGCTACACCTTC. Translating it yields CASSPDSANYGYTF. This sequence joins TRBV5-1 and TRBJ1-2, with TRBD1 as a possible D gene (6 bases). V lost 4 bases to trimming and J lost 0 bases, with 10 bases between them. This CDR3 region has 14 residues. From germline, CDR1 is SGHRS and CDR2 YFSETQ.

The rearrangement joins TRBV3-1 (or the pseudogene TRBV3-2) to TRBJ2-7; possibly TRBD2 for D (5 bases). CDR3 size: 16 residues. Per the germline V gene, CDR1 is LGHDT and CDR2 is YNNKEL (reference sequence). Trimming left V 1 base short and J 4 bases short, with 17 bases between. CDR3 sequence reads: CASSQVTTGKSYEQYF. In nucleotides, the CDR3 is TGTGCCAGCAGCCAAGTCACGACGGGGAAGTCGTACGAGCAGTACTTC.

The rearrangement joins TRBV7-2 to TRBJ2-5; D gene ambiguous. The CDR3 totals 11 residues. V lost 5 bases and J lost 7, with 8 bases in between. Germline V gene data show CDR1 as SGHTA and CDR2 as FQGNSA. As DNA, the CDR3 is TGTGCCAGCAGCATAACTTGGACCCAGTACTTC. This codes for CASSITWTQYF.

This rearrangement joins TRBV9 to TRBJ2-7, with 7 bases fitting TRBD2. The germline V gene has CDR1 SGDLS and CDR2 YYNGEE. The CDR3 runs to 15 residues. Trimming took 0 bases from V and 3 from J; bases not matched to a gene: 6. The CDR3 sequence: CASSVGGSVDYEQYF. The CDR3 DNA is TGTGCCAGCAGCGTAGGCGGGAGTGTCGACTACGAGCAGTACTTC.

The chain employs TRBV6-4 and TRBJ1-1, with D tentatively TRBD1 (5 bases). V was cut by 8 bases and J by 13 bases, with 23 bases left in between. The CDR3 runs 13 residues. Germline V gene sequence: CDR1 MRHNA, CDR2 SNTAGT. The CDR3 loop reads CASPGTLPRVGFF. CDR3 in DNA: TGTGCCAGCCCCGGGACTCTACCTCGAGTGGGTTTCTTT.